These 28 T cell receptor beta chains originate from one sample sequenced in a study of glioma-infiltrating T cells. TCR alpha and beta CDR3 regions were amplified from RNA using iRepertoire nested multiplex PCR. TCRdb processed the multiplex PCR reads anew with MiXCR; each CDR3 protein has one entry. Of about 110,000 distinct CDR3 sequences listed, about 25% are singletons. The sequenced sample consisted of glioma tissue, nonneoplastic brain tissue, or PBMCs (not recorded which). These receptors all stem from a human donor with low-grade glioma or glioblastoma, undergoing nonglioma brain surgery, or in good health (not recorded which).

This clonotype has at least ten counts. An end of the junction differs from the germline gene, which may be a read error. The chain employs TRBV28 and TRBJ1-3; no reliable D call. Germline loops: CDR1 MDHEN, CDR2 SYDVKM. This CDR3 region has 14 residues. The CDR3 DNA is TGTGCCAGCAGAATTGGACGCCTCAGAAACATCATATATTTT. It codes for CASRIGRLRNIIYF.

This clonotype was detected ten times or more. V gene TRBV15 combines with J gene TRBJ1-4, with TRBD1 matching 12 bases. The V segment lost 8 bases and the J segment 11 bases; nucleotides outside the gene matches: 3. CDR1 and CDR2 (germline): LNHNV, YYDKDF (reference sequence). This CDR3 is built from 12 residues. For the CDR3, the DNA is TGTGCCACCGGGGACAGGGGGCGGAAACTGTTTTTT. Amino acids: CATGDRGRKLFF.

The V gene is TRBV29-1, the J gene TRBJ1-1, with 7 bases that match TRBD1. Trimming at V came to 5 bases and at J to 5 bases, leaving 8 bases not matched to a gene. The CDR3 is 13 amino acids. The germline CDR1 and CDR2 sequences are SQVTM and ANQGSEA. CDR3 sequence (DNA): TGCAGCGTTCCTAGGGGGCTGGGGACTGAAGCTTTCTTT. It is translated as CSVPRGLGTEAFF.

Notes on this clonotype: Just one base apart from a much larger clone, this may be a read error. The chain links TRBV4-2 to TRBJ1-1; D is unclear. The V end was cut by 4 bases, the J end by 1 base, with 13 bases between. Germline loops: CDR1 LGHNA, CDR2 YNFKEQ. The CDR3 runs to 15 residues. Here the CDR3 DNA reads TGTGCCAGCAGCCCCCCCGCGGGGAGGAACACTGAAGCTTTCTTT. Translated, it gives CASSPPAGRNTEAFF.

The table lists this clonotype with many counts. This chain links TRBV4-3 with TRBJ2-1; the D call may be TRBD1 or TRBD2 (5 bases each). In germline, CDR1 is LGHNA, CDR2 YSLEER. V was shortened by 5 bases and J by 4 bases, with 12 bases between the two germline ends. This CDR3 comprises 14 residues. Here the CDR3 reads CASSRTSGYNEQFF. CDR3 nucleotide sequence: TGCGCCAGCAGCAGGACAAGCGGTTACAATGAGCAGTTCTTC.

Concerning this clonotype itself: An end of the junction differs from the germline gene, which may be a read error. In DNA form, the CDR3 reads TGTGCCAGCAGGGTGTACAGCACAGATTCGCAGTATTTT. The encoded protein is CASRVYSTDSQYF. The chain links TRBV6-1 to TRBJ2-3; D not certain. The length of the CDR3 is 13 residues. Germline lookup yields CDR1 MNHNS and CDR2 SASEGT.

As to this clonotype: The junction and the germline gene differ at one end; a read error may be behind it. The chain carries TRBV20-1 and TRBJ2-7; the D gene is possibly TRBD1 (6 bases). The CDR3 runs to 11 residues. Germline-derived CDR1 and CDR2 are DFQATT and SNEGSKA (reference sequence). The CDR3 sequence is CSLGQFYGQYF. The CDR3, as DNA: TGCAGTTTGGGACAATTCTACGGGCAGTACTTC.

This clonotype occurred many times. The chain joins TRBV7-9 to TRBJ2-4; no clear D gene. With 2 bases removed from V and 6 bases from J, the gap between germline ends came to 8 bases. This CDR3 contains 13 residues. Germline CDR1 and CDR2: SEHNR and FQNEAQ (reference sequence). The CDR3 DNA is TGTGCCAGCAGCTTAACGGTCGGAAACATTCAGTACTTC. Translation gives CASSLTVGNIQYF.

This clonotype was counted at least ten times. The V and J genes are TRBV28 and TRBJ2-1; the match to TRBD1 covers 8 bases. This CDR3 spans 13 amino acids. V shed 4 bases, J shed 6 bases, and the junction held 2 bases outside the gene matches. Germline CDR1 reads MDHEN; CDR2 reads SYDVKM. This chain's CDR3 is CASSWTGSNEQFF. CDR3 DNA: TGTGCCAGCAGTTGGACAGGGAGCAATGAGCAGTTCTTC.

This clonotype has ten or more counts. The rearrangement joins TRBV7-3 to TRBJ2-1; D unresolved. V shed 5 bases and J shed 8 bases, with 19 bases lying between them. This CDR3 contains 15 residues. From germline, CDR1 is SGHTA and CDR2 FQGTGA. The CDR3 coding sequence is TGTGCCAGCAGCCCTCGCTATGGGCCCGGTGATGAGCAGTTCTTC. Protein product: CASSPRYGPGDEQFF.

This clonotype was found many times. The CDR3 region is CASSLTGGQATYEQYF. As DNA, the CDR3 is TGTGCCAGCAGTTTAACGGGGGGACAGGCCACCTACGAGCAGTACTTC. V and J are TRBV28 and TRBJ2-7; D may be TRBD1 (8 bases). The CDR3 contains 16 residues. Germline assignment: CDR1 MDHEN and CDR2 SYDVKM. Trimming shortened V by 2 bases and J by 2 bases, and 16 bases separated the two germline ends.

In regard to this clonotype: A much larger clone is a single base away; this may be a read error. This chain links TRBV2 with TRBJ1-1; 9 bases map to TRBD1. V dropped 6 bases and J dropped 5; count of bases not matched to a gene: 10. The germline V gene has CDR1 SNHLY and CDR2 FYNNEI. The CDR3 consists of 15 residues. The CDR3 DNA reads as TGTGCCAGCAGAGAATGGACAGGGGAATGTACTGAAGCTTTCTTT. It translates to CASREWTGECTEAFF. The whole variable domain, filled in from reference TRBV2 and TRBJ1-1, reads EPEVTQTPSHQVTQMGQEVILRCVPISNHLYFYWYRQILGQKVEFLVSFYNNEISEKSEIFDDQFSVERPDGSNFTLKIRSTKLEDSAMYFCASREWTGECTEAFFGQGTRLTVV.

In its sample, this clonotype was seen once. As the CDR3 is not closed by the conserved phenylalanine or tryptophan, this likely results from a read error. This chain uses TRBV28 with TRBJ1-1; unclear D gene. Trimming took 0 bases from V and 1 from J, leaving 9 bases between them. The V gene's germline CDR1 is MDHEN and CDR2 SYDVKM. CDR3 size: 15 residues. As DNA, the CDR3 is TGTGCCAGCAGTTTATGGTTAGAGGAGAACACTGAAGCTTTCTCT. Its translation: CASSLWLEENTEAFS.

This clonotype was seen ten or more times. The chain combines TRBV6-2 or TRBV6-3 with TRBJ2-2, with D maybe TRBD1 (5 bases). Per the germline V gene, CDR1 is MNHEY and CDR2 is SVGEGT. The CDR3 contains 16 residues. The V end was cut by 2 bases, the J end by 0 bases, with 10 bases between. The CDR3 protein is CASSYRRQSNTGELFF. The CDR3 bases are TGTGCCAGCAGTTACCGTCGACAGTCGAACACCGGGGAGCTGTTTTTT.

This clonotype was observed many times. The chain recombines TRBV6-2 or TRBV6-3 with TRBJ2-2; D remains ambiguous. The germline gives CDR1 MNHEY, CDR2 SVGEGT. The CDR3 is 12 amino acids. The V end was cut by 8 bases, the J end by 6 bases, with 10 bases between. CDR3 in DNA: TGTGCCAGCGAAGTAGGACCCGGGGAGCTGTTTTTT. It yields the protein CASEVGPGELFF.

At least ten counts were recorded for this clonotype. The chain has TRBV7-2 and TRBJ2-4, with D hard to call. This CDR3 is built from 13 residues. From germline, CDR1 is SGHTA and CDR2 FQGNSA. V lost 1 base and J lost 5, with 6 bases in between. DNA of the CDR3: TGTGCCAGCAGCTTAGGCCTAGAAAACATTCAGTACTTC. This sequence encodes CASSLGLENIQYF. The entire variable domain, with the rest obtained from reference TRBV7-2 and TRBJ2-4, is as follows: GAGVSQSPSNKVTEKGKDVELRCDPISGHTALYWYRQSLGQGLEFLIYFQGNSAPDKSGLPSDRFSAERTGGSVSTLTIQRTQQEDSAVYLCASSLGLENIQYFGAGTRLSVL.

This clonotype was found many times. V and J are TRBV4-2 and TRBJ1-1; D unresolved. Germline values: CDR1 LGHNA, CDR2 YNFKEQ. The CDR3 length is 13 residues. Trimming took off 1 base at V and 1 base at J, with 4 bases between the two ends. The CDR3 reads CASSQVKNTEAFF. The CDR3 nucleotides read TGTGCCAGCAGCCAAGTGAAGAACACTGAAGCTTTCTTT.

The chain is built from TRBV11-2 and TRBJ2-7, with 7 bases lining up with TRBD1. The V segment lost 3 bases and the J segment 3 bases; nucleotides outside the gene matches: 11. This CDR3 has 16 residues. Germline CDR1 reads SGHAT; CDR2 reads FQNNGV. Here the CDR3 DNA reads TGTGCCAGCAGCTTGCCCCCGGGGACAGCCTACTACGAGCAGTACTTC. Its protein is CASSLPPGTAYYEQYF.

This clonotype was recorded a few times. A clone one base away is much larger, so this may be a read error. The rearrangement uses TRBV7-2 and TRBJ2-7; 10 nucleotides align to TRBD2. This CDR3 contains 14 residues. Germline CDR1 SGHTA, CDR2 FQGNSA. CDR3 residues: CAGSFSGRYSEQYF. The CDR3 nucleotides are TGTGCCGGCAGCTTTAGCGGGAGGTATAGCGAGCAGTACTTC. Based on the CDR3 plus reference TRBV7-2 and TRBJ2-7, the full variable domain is GAGVSQSPSNKVTEKGKDVELRCDPISGHTALYWYRQSLGQGLEFLIYFQGNSAPDKSGLPSDRFSAERTGGSVSTLTIQRTQQEDSAVYLCAGSFSGRYSEQYFGPGTRLTVT.

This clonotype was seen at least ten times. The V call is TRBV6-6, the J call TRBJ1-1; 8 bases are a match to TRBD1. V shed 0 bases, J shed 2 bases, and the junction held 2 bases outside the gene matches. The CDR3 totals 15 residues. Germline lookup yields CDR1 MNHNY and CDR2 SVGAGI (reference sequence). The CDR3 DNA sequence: TGTGCCAGCAGTTACTCGGGACAGGCAAACACTGAAGCTTTCTTT. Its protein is CASSYSGQANTEAFF.

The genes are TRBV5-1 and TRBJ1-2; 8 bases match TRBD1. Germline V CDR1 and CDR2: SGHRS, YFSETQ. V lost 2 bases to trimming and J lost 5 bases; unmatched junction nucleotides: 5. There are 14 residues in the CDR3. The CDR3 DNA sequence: TGCGCCAGCAGCTTCGGACAGGGACCATATGGCTACACCTTC. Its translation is CASSFGQGPYGYTF.

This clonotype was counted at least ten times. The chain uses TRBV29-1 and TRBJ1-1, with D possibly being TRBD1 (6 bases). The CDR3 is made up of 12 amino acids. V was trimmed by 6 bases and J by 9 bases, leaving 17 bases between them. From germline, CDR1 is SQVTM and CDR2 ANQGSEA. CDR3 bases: TGCAGCGTCACCGGGACACCGACGAAAGCTTTCTTT. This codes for CSVTGTPTKAFF.

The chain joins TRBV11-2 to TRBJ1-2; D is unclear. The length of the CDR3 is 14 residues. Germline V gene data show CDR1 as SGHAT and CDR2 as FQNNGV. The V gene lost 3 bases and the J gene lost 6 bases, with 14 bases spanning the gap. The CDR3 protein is CASSLEGRLDGYTF. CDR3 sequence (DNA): TGTGCCAGCAGCTTGGAGGGCAGATTGGATGGCTACACCTTC.

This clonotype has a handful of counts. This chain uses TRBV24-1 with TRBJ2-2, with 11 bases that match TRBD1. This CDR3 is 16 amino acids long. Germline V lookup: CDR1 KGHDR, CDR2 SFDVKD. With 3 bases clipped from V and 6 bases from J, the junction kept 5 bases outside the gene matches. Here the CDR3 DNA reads TGTGCCACCAGTGATCCGGGACAGGGGGGGGCCGGGGAGCTGTTTTTT. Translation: CATSDPGQGGAGELFF.

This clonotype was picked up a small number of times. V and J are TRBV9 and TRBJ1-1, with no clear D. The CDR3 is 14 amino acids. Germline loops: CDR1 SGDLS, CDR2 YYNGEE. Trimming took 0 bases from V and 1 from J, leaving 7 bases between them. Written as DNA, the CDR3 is TGTGCCAGCAGCGTAGGAAGGACGAACACTGAAGCTTTCTTT. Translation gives CASSVGRTNTEAFF.

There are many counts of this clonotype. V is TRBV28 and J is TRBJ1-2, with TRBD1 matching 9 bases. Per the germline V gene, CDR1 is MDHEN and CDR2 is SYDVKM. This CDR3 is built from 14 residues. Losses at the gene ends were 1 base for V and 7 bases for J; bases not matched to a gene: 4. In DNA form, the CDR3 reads TGTGCCAGCAGTTTATCACAGGGGGCGCGTGGCTACACCTTC. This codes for CASSLSQGARGYTF.

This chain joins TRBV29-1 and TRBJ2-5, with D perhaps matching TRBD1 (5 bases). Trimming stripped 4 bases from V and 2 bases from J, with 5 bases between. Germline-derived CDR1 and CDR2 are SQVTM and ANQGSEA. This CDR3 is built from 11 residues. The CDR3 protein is CSVGTQETQYF. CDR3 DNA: TGCAGCGTTGGGACACAAGAGACCCAGTACTTC. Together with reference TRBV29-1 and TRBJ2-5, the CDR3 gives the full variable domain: SAVISQKPSRDICQRGTSLTIQCQVDSQVTMMFWYRQQPGQSLTLIATANQGSEATYESGFVIDKFPISRPNLTFSTLTVSNMSPEDSSIYLCSVGTQETQYFGPGTRLLVL.

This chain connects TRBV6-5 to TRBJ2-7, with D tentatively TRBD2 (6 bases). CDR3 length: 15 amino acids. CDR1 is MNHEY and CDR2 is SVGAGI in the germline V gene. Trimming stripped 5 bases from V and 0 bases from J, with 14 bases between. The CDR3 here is CASSRSFSGSYEQYF. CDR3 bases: TGTGCCAGCAGTCGGTCCTTTAGCGGCTCCTACGAGCAGTACTTC.